Shown below are 19 T cell receptor beta chains from a single sample sequenced in a study of CD8 T cells in Susac syndrome. Random hexamers were used to reverse transcribe an amount of about 0.45 to 1 ug RNA. MiXCR, applied by TCRdb to the immunoSEQ multiplex PCR reads, yields one record per CDR3 protein. The profile shows around 71,000 distinct CDR3 sequences, roughly 93% of them singletons. Specimen: CD4+ T cells from PBMCs. These receptors originate from a human donor with Susac syndrome.

The CDR3 DNA reads TGTGCCTGGACGAGGGGGTTGAGGGGAAACACCATATATTTT. Encoded protein: CAWTRGLRGNTIYF. V usage is TRBV30 and J usage is TRBJ1-3, with a possible D match to TRBD1 (6 bases). Germline assignment: CDR1 GTSNPN and CDR2 SVGIG (reference sequence). This CDR3 has 14 residues. The V end lost 4 bases, the J end lost 4 bases, and 14 bases lay between the germline ends.

This rearrangement joins TRBV12-3 or TRBV12-4 to TRBJ1-1; D is perhaps TRBD1 (5 bases). Trimming removed 5 bases at V and 4 bases at J, with 11 bases between. This CDR3 contains 13 residues. Written as DNA, the CDR3 is TGTGCCAGCAGTACGCGACAGATCACTGAAGCTTTCTTT. Residues: CASSTRQITEAFF.

This clonotype was detected once. This rearrangement joins TRBV19 to TRBJ2-1; D may match TRBD1 or TRBD2 (5 bases each). Germline lookup yields CDR1 LNHDA and CDR2 SQIVND (reference sequence). The CDR3 totals 13 residues. V lost 5 bases and J 7 bases, leaving 12 bases between the germline ends. In DNA form, the CDR3 reads TGTGCCAGTAGTGGTGGATGGGGGAATGAGCAGTTCTTC. This sequence encodes CASSGGWGNEQFF. Looking up the rest from reference TRBV19 and TRBJ2-1 gives the full variable domain: DGGITQSPKYLFRKEGQNVTLSCEQNLNHDAMYWYRQDPGQGLRLIYYSQIVNDFQKGDIAEGYSVSREKKESFPLTVTSAQKNPTAFYLCASSGGWGNEQFFGPGTRLTVL.

V is TRBV7-2 and J is TRBJ2-7; 8 nucleotides align to TRBD2. Germline lookup yields CDR1 SGHTA and CDR2 FQGNSA. The CDR3 is made up of 16 amino acids. J gave up 2 bases and V 4 bases, and 10 bases lay outside the gene matches. CDR3: CASSSRLAGSPYEQYF. The CDR3 DNA reads as TGTGCCAGCAGCTCGAGATTAGCGGGGAGCCCCTACGAGCAGTACTTC.

This clonotype was recorded only once. The rearrangement links TRBV7-8 to TRBJ1-5; D might be TRBD1 (6 bases). Trimming cost V 1 base and J 3 bases, with 10 bases left between them. Germline CDR1 reads SGHVS; CDR2 reads FQNEAQ. The CDR3 consists of 15 residues. The CDR3 nucleotides read TGTGCCAGCAGCTTAGGAGGGACAACCAATCAGCCCCAGCATTTT. Its protein product is CASSLGGTTNQPQHF.

Only one count was recorded for this clonotype. This chain links TRBV29-1 with TRBJ1-2; a possible D gene is TRBD1 (5 bases). V gave up 2 bases and J gave up 9 bases, with 16 bases separating them. This CDR3 contains 13 residues. CDR1 SQVTM and CDR2 ANQGSEA come from the germline V gene. For the CDR3, the DNA is TGCAGCGTTGAAACAGGCTTGGGTATAAGCTACACCTTC. Translating it yields CSVETGLGISYTF.

This clonotype was seen a handful of times. The V and J genes are TRBV9 and TRBJ2-7; D gene unclear. The CDR3 contains 15 residues. V was cut by 0 bases and J by 0 bases, with 10 bases left in between. The germline V gene has CDR1 SGDLS and CDR2 YYNGEE. CDR3 bases: TGTGCCAGCAGCGTAGACCCCCTCCCCTCCTACGAGCAGTACTTC. Translation: CASSVDPLPSYEQYF.

The chain couples TRBV29-1 to TRBJ2-7; 8 bases fit TRBD1. Per the germline V gene, CDR1 is SQVTM and CDR2 is ANQGSEA. The junction had 12 bases not matched to a gene; V was cut back by 6 bases and J by 5 bases. The length of the CDR3 is 14 residues. In DNA, the CDR3 is TGCAGCGTGGACAGGACAGGGAACGGCAACGAGCAGTACTTC. Translating it yields CSVDRTGNGNEQYF.

The sample holds one count of this clonotype. This chain uses TRBV12-3 or TRBV12-4 with TRBJ2-5; 11 bases are a match to TRBD2. The trim removed 6 bases at V and 7 bases at J, leaving 13 bases unmatched. The CDR3 is 16 residues long. The CDR3 protein is CASRPGLAGSQGTQYF. The CDR3 DNA reads TGTGCCAGCAGACCCGGACTAGCGGGCTCCCAGGGGACCCAGTACTTC.

The J gene is TRBJ1-4, the V gene TRBV5-5, with D hard to call. The CDR3 contains 15 residues. The V end was cut by 0 bases, the J end by 0 bases, with 6 bases between. The V gene's germline CDR1 is SGHKS and CDR2 YYEKEE (reference sequence). The CDR3 region is CASSLGKATNEKLFF. CDR3 coding DNA: TGTGCCAGCAGCTTGGGGAAAGCAACTAATGAAAAACTGTTTTTT.

The chain employs TRBV20-1 and TRBJ2-1; 11 bases line up with TRBD2. CDR3 length: 15 amino acids. Germline V lookup: CDR1 DFQATT, CDR2 SNEGSKA (reference sequence). Unmatched junction bases numbered 8, after V lost 6 bases and J lost 4 bases. CDR3 protein: CSARLAGLSYNEQFF. In nucleotides, the CDR3 is TGCAGTGCCAGACTAGCGGGGCTGTCTTACAATGAGCAGTTCTTC.

The chain couples TRBV28 to TRBJ2-3; D gene ambiguous. Trimming left V 8 bases short and J 13 bases short, with 19 bases between. Germline CDR1 and CDR2: MDHEN and SYDVKM. The CDR3 length is 12 residues. The CDR3 DNA reads as TGTGCCAGCCGCCAGCAGGACCCCGAAAAGTATTTT. Its translation: CASRQQDPEKYF.

This clonotype was counted a single time. The chain combines TRBV2 with TRBJ2-3, with no clear D. Trimming took off 3 bases at V and 0 bases at J, with 13 bases between the two ends. Germline CDR1 is SNHLY and CDR2 is FYNNEI. The CDR3 length is 16 residues. This CDR3 is CASSDPAAASTDTQYF. The CDR3 DNA follows: TGTGCCAGCAGTGACCCCGCCGCGGCAAGCACAGATACGCAGTATTTT.

The chain recombines TRBV28 with TRBJ2-5, with a tentative D call TRBD1 (5 bases). The CDR3 runs to 15 residues. The V gene's germline CDR1 is MDHEN and CDR2 SYDVKM. The V and J ends lost 5 bases and 7 bases respectively, with 20 bases between them. In DNA, the CDR3 is TGTGCCAGCAGTCCAGGGTCCGTCCCAAAGGGGACCCAGTACTTC. This codes for CASSPGSVPKGTQYF.

The V gene is TRBV6-2 or TRBV6-3, the J gene TRBJ1-4; a weak D match, TRBD1 (6 bases). V lost 0 bases and J 5 bases, leaving 10 bases between the germline ends. CDR1 is MNHEY, CDR2 SVGEGT, per germline. The CDR3 contains 15 residues. The CDR3 protein is CASSYSGQLNEKLFF. The CDR3 DNA reads as TGTGCCAGCAGTTACTCCGGACAGTTAAATGAAAAACTGTTTTTT.

The chain uses TRBV6-5 and TRBJ2-7, with D unresolved. CDR1 and CDR2 from the germline V gene are MNHEY and SVGAGI. The CDR3 loop spans 14 amino acids. The V end was cut by 7 bases, the J end by 2 bases, with 15 bases between. The CDR3 protein is CASTSPAEAYEQYF. CDR3 sequence (DNA): TGTGCCAGCACCTCCCCGGCAGAAGCCTACGAGCAGTACTTC.

This clonotype has just a few counts. The rearrangement links TRBV5-1 to TRBJ2-5, with D possibly TRBD1 on 5 matching bases. Germline V gene lookup returns CDR1 SGHRS and CDR2 YFSETQ. V was pared by 4 bases and J by 2 bases, with 15 bases between. The CDR3 is 15 residues long. The CDR3 here is CASSRTAREQETQYF. CDR3 bases: TGCGCCAGCAGCCGAACAGCCAGGGAACAAGAGACCCAGTACTTC.

This chain uses TRBV5-1 with TRBJ1-2, with D uncertain. The V end lost 4 bases, the J end lost 2 bases, and 15 bases lay between the germline ends. Looked up from germline, CDR1 is SGHRS and CDR2 is YFSETQ. CDR3 size: 15 residues. The CDR3 DNA reads as TGCGCCAGCAGCCGTTATGGGCAGGAAAACTATGGCTACACCTTC. Amino acid sequence: CASSRYGQENYGYTF.

Concerning this clonotype: No conserved phenylalanine or tryptophan ends this CDR3, so it is likely a read error. Because the CDR3's place on the DNA is in doubt, the DNA is left out and the CDR3 is given as listed by TCRdb. V gene TRBV23-1 combines with J gene TRBJ1-1; TRBD1 is the table's D call and was not checked against the DNA. TRBV23-1 is identified as an open reading frame with a role that is uncertain. The CDR3 is made up of 15 amino acids, end residues included. CDR3 region: CASSQSSGRPLTSFL.